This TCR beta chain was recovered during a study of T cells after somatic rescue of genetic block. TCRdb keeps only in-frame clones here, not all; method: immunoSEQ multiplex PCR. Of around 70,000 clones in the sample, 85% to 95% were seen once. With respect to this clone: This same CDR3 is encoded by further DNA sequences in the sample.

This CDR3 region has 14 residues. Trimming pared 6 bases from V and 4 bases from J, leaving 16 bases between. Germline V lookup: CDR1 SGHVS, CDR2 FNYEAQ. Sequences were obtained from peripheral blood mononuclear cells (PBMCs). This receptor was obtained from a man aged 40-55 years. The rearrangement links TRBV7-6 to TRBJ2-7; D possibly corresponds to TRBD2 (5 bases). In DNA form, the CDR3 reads TGTGCCAGCAGTCCTGGTGGAGGTTCTTACGAGCAGTACTTC. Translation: CASSPGGGSYEQYF.